This record covers a single TCR beta chain. Its antigen is unknown. This entry belongs to a study of identical twins. The study's findings and limits: In drawing conclusions, the study used cross-sectional statistical analysis and did not follow the same donors. The abundant beta clonotypes from cord blood had fewer insertions, and memory repertoires had none of this. Because invariant MAIT and iNKT cells could be present, zero-insertion analyses could be partly confounded.

TCRdb used MiXCR to reprocess the 5' RACE reads, holding one entry per CDR3 protein. In the table there are more than 400,000 distinct CDR3 sequences, 15% of which are singletons. The ends were cut back, 6 bases at V and 4 bases at J, with 12 bases in the middle. CDR1 KGHSH and CDR2 LQKENI come from the germline V gene. This CDR3 comprises 13 residues. The sample was also linked to a second study, of yellow fever vaccine responses in identical twins. That report adds: Each twin's T cell response to the vaccine was reported to look partly convergent and partly personalized.

Sequencing was performed on CD4+ T cells sorted from blood. The chain joins TRBV18 to TRBJ1-1, with D perhaps TRBD1 (5 bases). This receptor was identified in a woman aged 18 to 35 in good health. CDR3 in amino acids: CASSGDLSTEAFF. For the CDR3, the DNA is TGTGCCAGCTCGGGGGATCTGAGCACTGAAGCTTTCTTT.